The clone carrying this TCR beta chain appeared a few times. Antigen: not known. This record belongs to a study of beta chain features in type 1 diabetes. Study-wide results and caveats: In all four CD4+ subsets, TCRB CDR3 length was significantly, moderately reduced in type 1 diabetes.

Expressed TCRB transcripts were sequenced because the entire RNA isolate underwent reverse transcription. The assay was immunoSEQ multiplex PCR, and TCRdb's table has in-frame clones only and misses some. This table has under 350,000 clones, roughly an eighth appearing once. CDR1 is SGHNT and CDR2 is YYREEE in the germline V gene (reference sequence). The ends were cut back, 0 bases at V and 1 base at J, with 11 bases in the middle. The CDR3 has 17 amino acids. The chain combines TRBV5-4 with TRBJ2-6, with D perhaps TRBD2 (6 bases). This TCR came from a man aged 30 to 45 with type 1 diabetes. The sample comprised naive CD4+ T cells from blood. Written as DNA, the CDR3 is TGTGCCAGCAGCTTGGTCGGAGGGTGGTCTGGGGCCAACGTCCTGACTTTC. Translation gives CASSLVGGWSGANVLTF.